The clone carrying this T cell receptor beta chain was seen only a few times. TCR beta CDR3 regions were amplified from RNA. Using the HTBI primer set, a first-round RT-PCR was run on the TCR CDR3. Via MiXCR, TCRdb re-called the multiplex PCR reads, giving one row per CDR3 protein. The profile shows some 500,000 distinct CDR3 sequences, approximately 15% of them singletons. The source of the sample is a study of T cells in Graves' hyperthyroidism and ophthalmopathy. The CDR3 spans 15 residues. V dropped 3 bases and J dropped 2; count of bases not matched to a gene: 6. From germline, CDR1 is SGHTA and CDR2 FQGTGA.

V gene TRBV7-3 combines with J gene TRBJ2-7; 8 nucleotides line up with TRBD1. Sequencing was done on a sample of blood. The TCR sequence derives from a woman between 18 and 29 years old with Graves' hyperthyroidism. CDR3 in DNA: TGTGCCAGCAGCTTCTCCGGGACAGGTACCTACGAGCAGTACTTC. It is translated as CASSFSGTGTYEQYF.